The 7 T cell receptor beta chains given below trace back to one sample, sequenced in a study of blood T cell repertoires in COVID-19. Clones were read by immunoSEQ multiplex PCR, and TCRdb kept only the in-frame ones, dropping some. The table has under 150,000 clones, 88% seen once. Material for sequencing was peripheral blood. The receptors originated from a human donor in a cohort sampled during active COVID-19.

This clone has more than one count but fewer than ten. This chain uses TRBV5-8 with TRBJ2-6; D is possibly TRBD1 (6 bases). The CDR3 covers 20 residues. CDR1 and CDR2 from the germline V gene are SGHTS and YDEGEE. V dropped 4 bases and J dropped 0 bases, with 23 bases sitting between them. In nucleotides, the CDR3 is TGTGCCAGCAGCCCGACAGGTTTCATCAGATTTAGCTCTGGGGCCAACGTCCTGACTTTC. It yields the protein CASSPTGFIRFSSGANVLTF.

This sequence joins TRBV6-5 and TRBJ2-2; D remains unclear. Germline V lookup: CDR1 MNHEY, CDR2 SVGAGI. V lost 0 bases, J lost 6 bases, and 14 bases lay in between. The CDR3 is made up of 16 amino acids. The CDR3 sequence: CASSYSPRSGPGELFF. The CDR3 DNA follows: TGTGCCAGCAGTTACTCTCCTAGGTCGGGTCCCGGGGAGCTGTTTTTT.

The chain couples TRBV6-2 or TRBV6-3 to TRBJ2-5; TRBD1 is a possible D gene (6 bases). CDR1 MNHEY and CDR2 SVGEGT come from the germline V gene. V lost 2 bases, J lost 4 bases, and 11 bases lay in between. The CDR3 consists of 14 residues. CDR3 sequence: CASSYGGRGETQYF. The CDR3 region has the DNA TGTGCCAGCAGTTACGGCGGCAGGGGAGAGACCCAGTACTTC.

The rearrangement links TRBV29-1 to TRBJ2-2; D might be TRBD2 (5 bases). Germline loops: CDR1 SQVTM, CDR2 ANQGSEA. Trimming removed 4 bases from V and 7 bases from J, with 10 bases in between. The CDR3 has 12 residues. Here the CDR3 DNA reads TGCAGCGTTGCGGGGTTGGACGGGGAGCTGTTTTTT. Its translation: CSVAGLDGELFF.

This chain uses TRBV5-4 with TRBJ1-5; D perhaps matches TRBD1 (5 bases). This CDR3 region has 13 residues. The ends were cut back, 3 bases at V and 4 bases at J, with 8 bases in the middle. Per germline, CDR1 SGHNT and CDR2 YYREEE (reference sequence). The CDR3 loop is CASSSGGNQPQHF. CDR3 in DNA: TGTGCCAGCAGCTCGGGGGGGAATCAGCCCCAGCATTTT.

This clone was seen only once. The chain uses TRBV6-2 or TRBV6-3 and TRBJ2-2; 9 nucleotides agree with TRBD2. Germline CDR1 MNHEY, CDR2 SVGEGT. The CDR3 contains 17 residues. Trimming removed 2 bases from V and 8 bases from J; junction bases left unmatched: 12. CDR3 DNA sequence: TGTGCCAGCAGTTACAACCCGGGGCTAGCGGGGACTGGGGAGCTGTTTTTT. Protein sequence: CASSYNPGLAGTGELFF.

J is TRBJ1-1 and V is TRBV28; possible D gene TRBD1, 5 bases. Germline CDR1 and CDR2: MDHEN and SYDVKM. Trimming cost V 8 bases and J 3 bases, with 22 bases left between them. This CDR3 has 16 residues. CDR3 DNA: TGTGCCAGCCTGATGGGGTGGGGGGAACCTTACACTGAAGCTTTCTTT. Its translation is CASLMGWGEPYTEAFF.